The 32 T cell receptor beta chains presented below share a single source sample, sequenced in a study of shared clonotypes between healthy human individuals. Measured with immunoSEQ multiplex PCR; TCRdb has only the in-frame clones, and not every one. The table has about 1.1 million clones, 70% to 80% seen once. Sequencing was carried out using memory CD4+ T cells from PBMCs. The subset: CD45RA-negative fraction. The receptors derive from a young man in good health. Some clones in this sample may be carry-over from other donors' samples.

The chain couples TRBV9 to TRBJ2-5; no reliable D call. CDR1 is SGDLS and CDR2 is YYNGEE in the germline V gene. The CDR3 contains 16 residues. V was trimmed by 4 bases and J by 5 bases, leaving 21 bases between them. The CDR3 spells CASSFRDSAPPETQYF. The CDR3 bases are TGTGCCAGCAGCTTTCGAGACTCCGCCCCGCCGGAGACCCAGTACTTC.

This clone was observed once. This chain connects TRBV11-3 to TRBJ1-1; D is unclear. The germline V gene has CDR1 SGHNT and CDR2 YENEEA. V lost 0 bases and J 3 bases, leaving 5 bases between the germline ends. This CDR3 is 13 amino acids long. The DNA for the CDR3 is TGTGCCAGCAGCTTAGATAGGGACACTGAAGCTTTCTTT. The encoded protein is CASSLDRDTEAFF.

V is TRBV18 and J is TRBJ2-5; 7 bases match TRBD1. The CDR3 has 15 residues. After removal of 4 bases from V and 2 bases from J, the junction contained 7 bases not matched to a gene. Germline CDR1 and CDR2: KGHSH and LQKENI. CDR3 sequence: CASSLNQDRQETQYF. The CDR3 DNA sequence: TGTGCCAGCTCACTAAACCAGGACAGGCAAGAGACCCAGTACTTC.

CDR3 in DNA: TGTGCCAGCAGTAGCCGAGAGAGGCCAGAGACCCAGTACTTC. Translating it yields CASSSRERPETQYF. This rearrangement joins TRBV28 to TRBJ2-5; D uncertain. Germline V gene lookup returns CDR1 MDHEN and CDR2 SYDVKM. There are 14 residues in the CDR3. Trimming shortened V by 5 bases and J by 4 bases, and 14 bases separated the two germline ends. Looking up the rest from reference TRBV28 and TRBJ2-5 gives the full variable domain: DVKVTQSSRYLVKRTGEKVFLECVQDMDHENMFWYRQDPGLGLRLIYFSYDVKMKEKGDIPEGYSVSREKKERFSLILESASTNQTSMYLCASSSRERPETQYFGPGTRLLVL.

The chain uses TRBV28 and TRBJ1-2; tentative D call: TRBD1 (5 bases). Germline V gives CDR1 MDHEN, CDR2 SYDVKM. V was cut by 6 bases and J by 3 bases, with 17 bases left in between. This CDR3 is 15 amino acids long. The CDR3 region is CASRTAGGEDYGYTF. CDR3 nucleotide sequence: TGTGCCAGCAGGACCGCCGGGGGGGAGGACTATGGCTACACCTTC.

The chain employs TRBV19 and TRBJ2-5; TRBD2 aligns across 7 bases. The CDR3 is made up of 15 amino acids. Germline V gene data show CDR1 as LNHDA and CDR2 as SQIVND (reference sequence). Losses at the gene ends were 3 bases for V and 2 bases for J; bases not matched to a gene: 6. The CDR3 bases are TGTGCCAGTAGTATTTGGGGGGGAGGGCAAGAGACCCAGTACTTC. As protein: CASSIWGGGQETQYF. Combining the CDR3 with reference TRBV19 and TRBJ2-5 gives the whole variable domain DGGITQSPKYLFRKEGQNVTLSCEQNLNHDAMYWYRQDPGQGLRLIYYSQIVNDFQKGDIAEGYSVSREKKESFPLTVTSAQKNPTAFYLCASSIWGGGQETQYFGPGTRLLVL.

The CDR3 sequence is CASRAGQSTDTQYF. In DNA form, the CDR3 reads TGTGCCAGCAGGGCGGGACAGAGCACAGATACGCAGTATTTT. The chain couples TRBV6-1 to TRBJ2-3, with D maybe TRBD1 (7 bases). Germline CDR1 is MNHNS and CDR2 is SASEGT. CDR3 length: 14 amino acids. Deletions cut 6 bases from V and 0 bases from J, with 10 bases between.

The gene calls are TRBV28 and TRBJ1-3; D is possibly TRBD1 (6 bases). This CDR3 has 15 amino acids. Germline CDR1 and CDR2: MDHEN and SYDVKM. V dropped 3 bases and J dropped 3 bases, with 12 bases sitting between them. The CDR3: CASSFRGAGGNTIYF. The CDR3 region has the DNA TGTGCCAGCAGTTTTCGGGGGGCGGGTGGAAACACCATATATTTT.

The rearrangement joins TRBV28 to TRBJ2-5; the match to TRBD2 covers 7 bases. Germline V gives CDR1 MDHEN, CDR2 SYDVKM. The length of the CDR3 is 14 residues. With V trimmed by 1 base and J by 3 bases, 2 bases remained unmatched. In DNA form, the CDR3 reads TGTGCCAGCAGTTTATTGGGGGGGAAAGAGACCCAGTACTTC. Translating it yields CASSLLGGKETQYF.

This clone was picked up one time. J is TRBJ2-7 and V is TRBV18; D call uncertain. The length of the CDR3 is 15 residues. Trimming cost V 0 bases and J 4 bases, with 13 bases left between them. CDR1 KGHSH and CDR2 LQKENI come from the germline V gene. The CDR3 coding sequence is TGTGCCAGCTCACCACCGGGCACGATGGGGTACGAGCAGTACTTC. This encodes CASSPPGTMGYEQYF.

The chain recombines TRBV2 with TRBJ2-1; D is ambiguous. Germline-derived CDR1 and CDR2 are SNHLY and FYNNEI. V dropped 4 bases and J dropped 6 bases, with 7 bases sitting between them. The CDR3 has 12 amino acids. The CDR3 region has the DNA TGTGCCAGCAGTGGACTGATCAATGAGCAGTTCTTC. This sequence encodes CASSGLINEQFF.

The chain joins TRBV28 to TRBJ1-1; weak D call: TRBD1 (6 bases). Germline assignment: CDR1 MDHEN and CDR2 SYDVKM. There are 15 residues in the CDR3. Trimming took 3 bases from V and 0 from J, leaving 11 bases between them. The DNA for the CDR3 is TGTGCCAGCAGTTTTTCCGGGGGCATGAACACTGAAGCTTTCTTT. Translated, it gives CASSFSGGMNTEAFF.

This clone showed up just a few times. The chain combines TRBV30 with TRBJ2-7; 7 bases are shared with TRBD2. After removal of 4 bases from V and 7 bases from J, the junction contained 13 bases not matched to a gene. The CDR3 extends over 14 amino acids. The V gene's germline CDR1 is GTSNPN and CDR2 SVGIG (reference sequence). In DNA, the CDR3 is TGTGCCTGGACTCGTGCGGGGGACCATGGGGAGCAGTACTTC. This encodes CAWTRAGDHGEQYF.

The V call is TRBV28, the J call TRBJ1-5; D is perhaps TRBD1 (6 bases). The V gene's germline CDR1 is MDHEN and CDR2 SYDVKM. V lost 9 bases and J lost 7, with 22 bases in between. This CDR3 has 15 residues. The CDR3 spells CASRRGGPPGQPQHF. The DNA of the CDR3 is TGTGCCAGTCGCCGGGGGGGGCCTCCAGGCCAGCCCCAGCATTTT.

The genes are TRBV9 and TRBJ2-7; D uncertain. V was clipped by 4 bases and J by 1 base, with 15 bases between them. From germline, CDR1 is SGDLS and CDR2 YYNGEE. CDR3 length: 15 amino acids. The CDR3 DNA reads as TGTGCCAGCAGCCCCGATGGGCTGACTTCCTACGAGCAGTACTTC. This encodes CASSPDGLTSYEQYF.

This clone was picked up one time. The sample carries other DNA sequences with the same CDR3. The rearrangement uses TRBV5-1 and TRBJ1-1; tentatively, D is TRBD1 (5 bases). The CDR3 sequence is 13 residues long. CDR1 and CDR2 (germline): SGHRS, YFSETQ. Deletions cut 2 bases from V and 4 bases from J, with 9 bases between. CDR3 nucleotide sequence: TGCGCCAGCAGCTTAAGGGGAGGCACTGAAGCTTTCTTT. Translating it yields CASSLRGGTEAFF.

The CDR3 nucleotides are TGTGCCAGCAGCCCCCTGGACAGGGTCACAGATACGCAGTATTTT. As protein: CASSPLDRVTDTQYF. The V call is TRBV5-8, the J call TRBJ2-3, with 8 bases fitting TRBD1. Germline-derived CDR1 and CDR2 are SGHTS and YDEGEE. V gave up 4 bases and J gave up 2 bases; unmatched junction bases: 6. The CDR3 has 15 residues.

This chain connects TRBV6-5 to TRBJ2-7; TRBD1 might be the D (5 bases). The better agreement between TRBJ2-4 and the DNA end casts doubt on the J call. This CDR3 region has 12 residues. Germline V CDR1 and CDR2: MNHEY, SVGAGI. CDR3 region: CASINRQSIQYF. The CDR3 DNA reads as TGTGCCAGCATTAACAGACAGAGCATTCAGTACTTC.

J is TRBJ2-3 and V is TRBV5-1, with D perhaps matching TRBD2 (6 bases). Trimming cost V 0 bases and J 4 bases, with 12 bases left between them. Per the germline V gene, CDR1 is SGHRS and CDR2 is YFSETQ. The CDR3 has 15 amino acids. The CDR3 DNA follows: TGCGCCAGCAGCTTGGCCACAGGAGGGCCAGATACGCAGTATTTT. Protein sequence: CASSLATGGPDTQYF.

This clone was picked up one time. The chain carries TRBV11-2 and TRBJ2-7; D perhaps matches TRBD2 (6 bases). The V gene's germline CDR1 is SGHAT and CDR2 FQNNGV. The length of the CDR3 is 17 residues. The germline V and J ends were trimmed by 1 base and 4 bases, with 20 bases remaining between them. The CDR3 DNA reads as TGTGCCAGCAGCTTAGTCCCGGGGGAGTCGGGGTCTTACGAGCAGTACTTC. This gives the protein CASSLVPGESGSYEQYF.

The rearrangement links TRBV6-5 to TRBJ1-1; 9 bases are a match to TRBD1. CDR1 MNHEY and CDR2 SVGAGI come from the germline V gene. V lost 6 bases and J lost 6; bases outside the gene matches: 5. This CDR3 has 13 residues. This CDR3 reads CASRDTGGPEAFF. CDR3 bases: TGTGCCAGCAGAGATACAGGGGGCCCTGAAGCTTTCTTT.

This clone was observed many times. Within the sample, other DNA sequences also encode this same CDR3. The gene calls are TRBV7-2 and TRBJ2-7; tentative D call: TRBD1 (6 bases). The CDR3 contains 15 residues. The germline CDR1 and CDR2 sequences are SGHTA and FQGNSA. V was clipped by 1 base and J by 6 bases, with 16 bases between them. The CDR3 loop reads CASSLGLRGKGEQYF. The CDR3 DNA reads as TGTGCCAGCAGCTTAGGGCTGAGGGGGAAAGGCGAGCAGTACTTC.

Concerning this clone: This CDR3 is also generated by other DNA sequences in the sample. The chain recombines TRBV7-9 with TRBJ2-5, with 8 bases lining up with TRBD2. V gave up 1 base and J gave up 2 bases; unmatched junction bases: 0. Germline CDR1 SEHNR, CDR2 FQNEAQ (reference sequence). This CDR3 comprises 14 residues. The CDR3 DNA reads TGTGCCAGCAGCTTAGGACTAGCGCAAGAGACCCAGTACTTC. Translated, it gives CASSLGLAQETQYF.

The chain employs TRBV6-1 and TRBJ2-5, with TRBD1 identical over 11 bases. The CDR3 contains 15 residues. The ends lost 6 bases at V and 4 bases at J; junction bases unmatched: 7. Germline loops: CDR1 MNHNS, CDR2 SASEGT. The CDR3: CASRVGQGGSETQYF. The CDR3 DNA is TGTGCCAGCAGGGTGGGACAGGGGGGATCAGAGACCCAGTACTTC.

Note on this clone: Different DNA sequences within this sample yield the same CDR3. The chain couples TRBV18 to TRBJ2-7, with TRBD2 matching 10 bases. J lost 7 bases, V lost 2 bases, and 11 bases had no gene match. This CDR3 comprises 16 residues. Germline assignment: CDR1 KGHSH and CDR2 LQKENI. In nucleotides, the CDR3 is TGTGCCAGCTCACCAGCCGGTCTAGCGGGAGTGGGGGAGCAGTACTTC. This translates into CASSPAGLAGVGEQYF.

The CDR3 coding sequence is TGTGCCAGCAGTCAACATCTAGTCCGGGGAGAGACCCAGTACTTC. Amino acid sequence: CASSQHLVRGETQYF. The chain is built from TRBV6-5 and TRBJ2-5, with D possibly TRBD2 on 5 matching bases. The CDR3 sequence is 15 residues long. V lost 5 bases, J lost 4 bases, and 17 bases lay in between. From germline, CDR1 is MNHEY and CDR2 SVGAGI.

The chain couples TRBV5-5 to TRBJ2-7; weak D call: TRBD2 (5 bases). The V end lost 0 bases, the J end lost 0 bases, and 10 bases lay between the germline ends. From germline, CDR1 is SGHKS and CDR2 YYEKEE (reference sequence). CDR3 length equals 15 residues. CDR3 in amino acids: CASSLAGSSSYEQYF. The CDR3 coding sequence is TGTGCCAGCAGCTTGGCGGGGTCAAGCTCCTACGAGCAGTACTTC.

The rearrangement links TRBV13 to TRBJ1-1, with D possibly being TRBD1 (6 bases). V was shortened by 1 base and J by 3 bases, with 6 bases between the two germline ends. This CDR3 is 13 amino acids long. The V gene's germline CDR1 is PRHDT and CDR2 FYEKMQ (reference sequence). The CDR3 nucleotides are TGTGCCAGCAGCTTAGACAGGGACACTGAAGCTTTCTTT. It translates to CASSLDRDTEAFF. Using reference TRBV13 and TRBJ1-1 for the parts outside the CDR3, the full variable domain is AAGVIQSPRHLIKEKRETATLKCYPIPRHDTVYWYQQGPGQDPQFLISFYEKMQSDKGSIPDRFSAQQFSDYHSELNMSSLELGDSALYFCASSLDRDTEAFFGQGTRLTVV.

This chain connects TRBV11-3 to TRBJ2-1, with D hard to call. Germline V lookup: CDR1 SGHNT, CDR2 YENEEA. The CDR3 extends over 13 amino acids. The V end lost 2 bases, the J end lost 7 bases, and 9 bases lay between the germline ends. This CDR3 reads CASSLIGGNEQFF. In DNA form, the CDR3 reads TGTGCCAGCAGCTTAATCGGTGGGAATGAGCAGTTCTTC.

V gene TRBV7-2 combines with J gene TRBJ1-4; possibly TRBD1 for D (6 bases). V was cut by 3 bases and J by 6 bases, with 11 bases left in between. CDR1 is SGHTA, CDR2 FQGNSA, per germline. This CDR3 contains 14 residues. The CDR3 bases are TGTGCCAGCAGCTTGAACAGGGCTCATGAAAAACTGTTTTTT. Its protein is CASSLNRAHEKLFF.

As regards this clone: The same CDR3 arises from other DNA sequences in this sample as well. The V and J genes are TRBV18 and TRBJ1-5, with TRBD1 matching over 10 bases. From germline, CDR1 is KGHSH and CDR2 LQKENI. V gave up 3 bases and J gave up 7 bases; unmatched junction bases: 3. CDR3 length: 14 residues. CDR3 sequence reads: CASSPGTGAQPQHF. The CDR3 DNA follows: TGTGCCAGCTCACCCGGGACAGGGGCACAGCCCCAGCATTTT.

The chain employs TRBV7-8 and TRBJ2-7; D gene uncertain. V shed 5 bases and J shed 4 bases, with 6 bases lying between them. The CDR3 extends over 11 amino acids. CDR1 and CDR2 from the germline V gene are SGHVS and FQNEAQ. The CDR3 DNA reads as TGTGCCAGCAGCCCTGGGTACGAGCAGTACTTC. Translated, it gives CASSPGYEQYF.